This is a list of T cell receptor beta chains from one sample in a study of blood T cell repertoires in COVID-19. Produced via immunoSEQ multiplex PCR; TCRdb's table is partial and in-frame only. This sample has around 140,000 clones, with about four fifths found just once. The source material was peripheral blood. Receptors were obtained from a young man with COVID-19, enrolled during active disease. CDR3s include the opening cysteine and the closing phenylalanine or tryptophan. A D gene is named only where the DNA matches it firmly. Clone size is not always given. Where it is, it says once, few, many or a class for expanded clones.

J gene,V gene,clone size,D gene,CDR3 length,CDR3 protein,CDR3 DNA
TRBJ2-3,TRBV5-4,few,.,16,CASSLRQSGRTDTQYF,TGTGCCAGCAGCTTGAGGCAGTCGGGGAGGACAGATACGCAGTATTTT
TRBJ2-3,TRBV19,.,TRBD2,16,CASTPLAGARTDTQYF,TGTGCCAGTACCCCCCTAGCGGGAGCTCGCACAGATACGCAGTATTTT
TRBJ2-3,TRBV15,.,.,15,CATSRSPPPTDTQYF,TGTGCCACCAGCAGATCTCCCCCCCCCACAGATACGCAGTATTTT
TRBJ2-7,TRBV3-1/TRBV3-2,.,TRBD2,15,CASSPRLAGVQEQYF,TGTGCCAGCAGCCCGCGACTAGCGGGAGTCCAAGAGCAGTACTTC
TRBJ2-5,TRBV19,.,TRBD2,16,CASSIEGSGIQETQYF,TGTGCCAGTAGTATAGAGGGTAGCGGGATACAAGAGACCCAGTACTTC
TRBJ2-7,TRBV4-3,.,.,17,CASSQAVGVWSSYEQYF,TGCGCCAGCAGCCAAGCAGTGGGAGTCTGGAGCTCCTACGAGCAGTACTTC
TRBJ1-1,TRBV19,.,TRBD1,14,CASTPGQGIAEAFF,TGTGCCAGTACCCCGGGACAGGGGATCGCTGAAGCTTTCTTT
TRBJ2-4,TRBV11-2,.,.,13,CASSFRGANIQYF,TGTGCCAGCAGCTTTCGGGGGGCGAACATTCAGTACTTC
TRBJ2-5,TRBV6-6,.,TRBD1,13,CASSSSGGQTQYF,TGTGCCAGCAGTTCCTCAGGGGGACAGACCCAGTACTTC
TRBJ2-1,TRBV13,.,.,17,CASSSFSVSNSYNEQFF,TGTGCCAGCAGCTCTTTCAGCGTATCGAACTCCTACAATGAGCAGTTCTTC
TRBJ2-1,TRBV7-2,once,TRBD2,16,CASSSDWTSGTNEQFF,TGTGCCAGCAGCTCCGACTGGACTAGCGGGACCAATGAGCAGTTCTTC
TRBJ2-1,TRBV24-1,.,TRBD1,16,CATSDSDRGPYNEQFF,TGTGCCACCAGTGACTCTGACAGGGGGCCCTACAATGAGCAGTTCTTC
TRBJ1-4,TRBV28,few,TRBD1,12,CASGQGYEKLFF,TGTGCCAGTGGACAGGGCTATGAAAAACTGTTTTTT
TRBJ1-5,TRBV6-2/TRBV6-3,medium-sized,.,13,CASSYRDNQPQHF,TGTGCCAGCAGTTACCGGGACAATCAGCCCCAGCATTTT
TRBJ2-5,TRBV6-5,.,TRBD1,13,CASSWTGRETQYF,TGTGCCAGCAGCTGGACAGGGCGGGAGACCCAGTACTTC
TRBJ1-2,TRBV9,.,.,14,CASSVEEGPYGYTF,TGTGCCAGCAGCGTAGAGGAGGGCCCCTATGGCTACACCTTC
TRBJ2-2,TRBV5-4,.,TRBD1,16,CASSSAGTGNTGELFF,TGTGCCAGCAGCTCCGCCGGGACAGGGAACACCGGGGAGCTGTTTTTT
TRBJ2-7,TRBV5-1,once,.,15,CASSLKAEGVYEQYF,TGCGCCAGCAGCTTGAAGGCAGAAGGGGTGTACGAGCAGTACTTC
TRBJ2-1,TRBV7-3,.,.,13,CASSSLSGTEQFF,TGTGCCAGCAGCTCCCTATCCGGGACAGAGCAGTTCTTC
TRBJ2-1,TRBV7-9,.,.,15,CASSLGVTLNNEQFF,TGTGCCAGCAGCTTAGGGGTGACACTTAATAATGAGCAGTTCTTC
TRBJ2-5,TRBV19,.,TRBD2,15,CASSIGLAEEETQYF,TGTGCCAGTAGTATAGGGCTAGCGGAGGAAGAGACCCAGTACTTC
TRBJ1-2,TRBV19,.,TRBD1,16,CATWDSGTQYSYGYTF,TGTGCCACCTGGGACAGCGGAACCCAGTACTCCTATGGCTACACCTTC
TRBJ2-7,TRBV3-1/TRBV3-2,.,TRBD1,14,CASSRVGQANEQYF,TGTGCCAGCAGCCGAGTGGGACAGGCTAACGAGCAGTACTTC
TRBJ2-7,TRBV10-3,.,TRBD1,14,CAISGGQGPYEQYF,TGTGCCATCAGTGGGGGACAGGGTCCCTACGAGCAGTACTTC
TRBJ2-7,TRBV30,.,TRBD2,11,CAWSGGFEQYF,TGTGCCTGGTCCGGGGGGTTCGAGCAGTACTTC
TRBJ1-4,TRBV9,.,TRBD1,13,CASSARQGEKLFF,TGTGCCAGCAGCGCCCGACAGGGTGAAAAACTGTTTTTT
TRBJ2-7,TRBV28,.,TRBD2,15,CASSFSGRGTYEQYF,TGTGCCAGCAGCTTTAGCGGGCGGGGGACCTACGAGCAGTACTTC
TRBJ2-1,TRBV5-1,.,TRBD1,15,CASSLGDRGLSGQFF,TGCGCCAGCAGCTTGGGGGACAGGGGGTTATCAGGGCAGTTCTTC
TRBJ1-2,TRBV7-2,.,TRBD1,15,CASSSKQGGHYGYTF,TGTGCCAGCAGCTCAAAACAGGGGGGTCACTATGGCTACACCTTC
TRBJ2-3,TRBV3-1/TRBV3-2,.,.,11,CASSLIDTQYF,TGTGCCAGCAGCCTTATAGATACGCAGTATTTT
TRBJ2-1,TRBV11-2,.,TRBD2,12,CASSYRGLEQFF,TGTGCCAGCAGTTACCGGGGACTAGAGCAGTTCTTC
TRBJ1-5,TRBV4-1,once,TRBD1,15,CASSLEGTGDQPQHF,TGCGCCAGCAGCCTTGAAGGGACAGGAGATCAGCCCCAGCATTTT
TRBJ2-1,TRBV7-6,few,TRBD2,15,CASSLGLAAYNEQFF,TGTGCCAGCAGCTTAGGCCTAGCGGCCTACAATGAGCAGTTCTTC
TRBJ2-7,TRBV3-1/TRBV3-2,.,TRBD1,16,CASSQAGGVRGYEQYF,TGTGCCAGCAGCCAAGCAGGGGGCGTTAGAGGCTACGAGCAGTACTTC
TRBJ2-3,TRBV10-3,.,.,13,CAISEEAPDTQYF,TGTGCCATCAGTGAGGAGGCGCCGGATACGCAGTATTTT
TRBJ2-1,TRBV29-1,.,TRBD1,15,CSSTGGSIATSEQFF,TGCAGCTCGACAGGGGGCTCGATCGCAACAAGTGAGCAGTTCTTC
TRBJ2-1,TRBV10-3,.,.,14,CAISQGEVYREQFF,TGTGCCATCAGTCAAGGGGAGGTTTACCGTGAGCAGTTCTTC
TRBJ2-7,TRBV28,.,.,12,CASSSRSYEQYF,TGTGCCAGCAGCTCCCGCTCCTACGAGCAGTACTTC
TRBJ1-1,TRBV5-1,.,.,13,CASSPGNPSGAFF,TGCGCCAGCAGCCCCGGGAACCCCAGTGGAGCTTTCTTT
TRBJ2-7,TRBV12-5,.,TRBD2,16,CASGLPWTSGRDEQYF,TGTGCTAGTGGTTTGCCCTGGACTAGCGGGAGGGACGAGCAGTACTTC
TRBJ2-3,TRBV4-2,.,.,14,CASTHRGAEDTQYF,TGTGCCAGCACCCATCGGGGGGCCGAAGATACGCAGTATTTT
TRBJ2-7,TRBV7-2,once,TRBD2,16,CASSLAGTSGLYEQYF,TGTGCCAGCAGCTTAGCCGGGACTAGTGGATTGTACGAGCAGTACTTC
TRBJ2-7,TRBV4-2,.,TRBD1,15,CASSQAQGTVGEQYF,TGTGCCAGCAGCCAAGCACAGGGGACGGTGGGGGAGCAGTACTTC
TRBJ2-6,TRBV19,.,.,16,CASSAITGVGANVLTF,TGTGCCAGTAGTGCCATAACGGGGGTCGGGGCCAACGTCCTGACTTTC